This T cell receptor (beta chain) was retrieved from a study of technical replicates of blood from a handful of donors. Between the trimmed V and J ends, which lost 0 bases and 6 bases, there was a span of 12 bases. This CDR3 is built from 14 residues. Germline CDR1 and CDR2: SGDLS and YYNGEE. Sequencing was performed with immunoSEQ multiplex PCR; in TCRdb, only in-frame clones are kept and a portion is missing. The profile shows about 87,000 clones, 95% of them singletons. The chain links TRBV9 to TRBJ1-2; D might be TRBD1 (6 bases). The source material was T cells isolated from PBMCs. The TCR originated in a human donor in good health. The CDR3 coding sequence is TGTGCCAGCAGCGTAGTCGGGGGGCGTAATGGCTACACCTTC. This translates into CASSVVGGRNGYTF. Based on the CDR3 plus reference TRBV9 and TRBJ1-2, the full variable domain is DSGVTQTPKHLITATGQRVTLRCSPRSGDLSVYWYQQSLDQGLQFLIQYYNGEERAKGNILERFSAQQFPDLHSELNLSSLELGDSALYFCASSVVGGRNGYTFGSGTRLTVV.